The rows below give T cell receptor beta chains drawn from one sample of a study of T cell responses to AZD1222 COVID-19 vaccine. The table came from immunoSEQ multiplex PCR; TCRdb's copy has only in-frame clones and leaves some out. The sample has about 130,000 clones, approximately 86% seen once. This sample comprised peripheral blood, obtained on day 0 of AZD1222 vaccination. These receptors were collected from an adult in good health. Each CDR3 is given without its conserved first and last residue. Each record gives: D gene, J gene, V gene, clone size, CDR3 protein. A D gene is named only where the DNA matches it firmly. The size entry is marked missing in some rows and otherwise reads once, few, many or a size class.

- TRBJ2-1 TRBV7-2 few ASSGRPHSSSYNEQF
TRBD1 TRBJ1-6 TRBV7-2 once ASSLGGQGTNPRNSPLH
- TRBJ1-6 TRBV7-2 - ASSNSPNSPLH
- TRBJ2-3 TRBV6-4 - ASSASGNSDTQY
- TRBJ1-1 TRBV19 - ASFLTTQAF
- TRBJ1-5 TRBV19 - ASTPPGPGWGQPQH
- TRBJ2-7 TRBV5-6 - ASSSTPPREQY
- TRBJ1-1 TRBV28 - ASSYRTKNTEAF
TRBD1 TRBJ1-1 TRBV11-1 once ASKTGQGAQNTEAF
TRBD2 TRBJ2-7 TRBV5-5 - ASSLKGASGGSYEQY
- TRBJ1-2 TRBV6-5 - ASRGRGYYGYT
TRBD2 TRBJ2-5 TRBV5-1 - ASTPASGGVAETQY
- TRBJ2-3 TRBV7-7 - ASSREGVDTQY
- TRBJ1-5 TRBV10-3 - AISESGLTRPQH
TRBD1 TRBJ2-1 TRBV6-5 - ASRPGTGGNEQF